The 4 T cell receptor beta chains in this list originate from one sample, sequenced in a study of blood T cell repertoires in COVID-19. Sequencing was performed with immunoSEQ multiplex PCR; in TCRdb, only in-frame clones are kept and a portion is missing. The table records roughly 100,000 clones, under 80% of them present only once. Sample: peripheral blood. The receptors come from a man aged 65-85 years with active or convalescent COVID-19.

A few counts support this clone. This chain links TRBV5-1 with TRBJ2-1; TRBD2 agrees at 9 bases. The germline CDR1 and CDR2 sequences are SGHRS and YFSETQ. Trimming took 0 bases from V and 8 from J; bases not matched to a gene: 3. The CDR3 length is 14 residues. The CDR3 region is CASSLVAGADEQFF. The CDR3 nucleotides read TGCGCCAGCAGCTTGGTAGCGGGAGCGGATGAGCAGTTCTTC.

The chain is built from TRBV7-9 and TRBJ1-5, with D possibly being TRBD1 (5 bases). The CDR3 spans 15 residues. V was cut by 5 bases and J by 6 bases, with 17 bases left in between. Germline values: CDR1 SEHNR, CDR2 FQNEAQ (reference sequence). The CDR3 DNA follows: TGTGCCAGCAGCCTTACCGGAGGGGCACTTCAGCCCCAGCATTTT. Its translation is CASSLTGGALQPQHF. The complete variable domain, with remaining parts taken from reference TRBV7-9 and TRBJ1-5, reads DTGVSQNPRHKITKRGQNVTFRCDPISEHNRLYWYRQTLGQGPEFLTYFQNEAQLEKSRLLSDRFSAERPKGSFSTLEIQRTEQGDSAMYLCASSLTGGALQPQHFGDGTRLSIL.

This chain joins TRBV28 and TRBJ2-1; TRBD2 matches 10 bases. Germline trimming cut 3 bases from V and 7 bases from J; bases unmatched to any gene: 6. Germline V lookup: CDR1 MDHEN, CDR2 SYDVKM. The CDR3 sequence is 15 residues long. This CDR3 reads CASSFPSSGRNEQFF. In DNA, the CDR3 is TGTGCCAGCAGTTTCCCCTCTAGCGGGAGAAATGAGCAGTTCTTC.

The chain has TRBV27 and TRBJ1-1; D may be TRBD1 (6 bases). The CDR3 has 14 amino acids. The germline gives CDR1 MNHEY, CDR2 SMNVEV (reference sequence). Trimming shortened V by 3 bases and J by 5 bases, and 13 bases separated the two germline ends. The chain's CDR3 is CASSFRGRGTEAFF. The CDR3 DNA is TGTGCCAGCAGTTTCCGGGGCAGGGGAACTGAAGCTTTCTTT.